What follows are 10 T cell receptor beta chains derived from one specimen sequenced in a study of blood T cell repertoires in COVID-19. The repertoire was sequenced with immunoSEQ multiplex PCR; TCRdb's copy has only in-frame clones and lacks some. The sample records over 250,000 clones, approximately 89% being singletons. Sequenced: PBMCs or T cells enriched from blood (not recorded which). Receptors originate from a woman in her sixties who had recovered from COVID-19.

V usage is TRBV2 and J usage is TRBJ2-5, with 7 bases identical to TRBD1. Germline V gene data show CDR1 as SNHLY and CDR2 as FYNNEI. The junction had 7 bases not matched to a gene; V was cut back by 6 bases and J by 3 bases. The CDR3 runs 14 residues. The CDR3 spells CASRPTGVKETQYF. CDR3 nucleotides: TGTGCCAGCAGACCTACAGGGGTCAAAGAGACCCAGTACTTC. The full variable domain, with the rest looked up from reference TRBV2 and TRBJ2-5, is EPEVTQTPSHQVTQMGQEVILRCVPISNHLYFYWYRQILGQKVEFLVSFYNNEISEKSEIFDDQFSVERPDGSNFTLKIRSTKLEDSAMYFCASRPTGVKETQYFGPGTRLLVL.

The V and J genes are TRBV7-8 and TRBJ1-2; no clear D gene. CDR3 size: 13 residues. Trimming pared 1 base from V and 5 bases from J, leaving 8 bases between. Germline loops: CDR1 SGHVS, CDR2 FQNEAQ. CDR3 nucleotides: TGTGCCAGCAGCTTAGGTGGAGGGTATGGCTACACCTTC. This gives the protein CASSLGGGYGYTF. Filled out from reference TRBV7-8 and TRBJ1-2, the complete variable domain reads GAGVSQSPRYKVAKRGQDVALRCDPISGHVSLFWYQQALGQGPEFLTYFQNEAQLDKSGLPSDRFFAERPEGSVSTLKIQRTQQEDSAVYLCASSLGGGYGYTFGSGTRLTVV.

The chain employs TRBV6-5 and TRBJ2-3; 8 bases match TRBD1. CDR1 and CDR2 (germline): MNHEY, SVGAGI. The V gene end was trimmed by 6 bases and the J gene end by 1 base; junction bases not matched to a gene: 3. The CDR3 length is 14 residues. The CDR3 protein is CASRLQGGTDTQYF. CDR3 nucleotide sequence: TGTGCCAGCAGACTACAGGGGGGCACAGATACGCAGTATTTT.

The chain recombines TRBV6-5 with TRBJ2-7; 9 bases map to TRBD2. V shed 6 bases, J shed 2 bases, and the junction held 8 bases outside the gene matches. CDR1 and CDR2 (germline): MNHEY, SVGAGI. This CDR3 has 15 amino acids. Written as DNA, the CDR3 is TGTGCCAGCAGAGCCCCCGCGGGGGGGGCCTACGAGCAGTACTTC. It translates to CASRAPAGGAYEQYF.

The rearrangement uses TRBV3-1 (or the pseudogene TRBV3-2) and TRBJ2-7; 7 bases fit TRBD2. Trimming at V came to 1 base and at J to 7 bases, leaving 13 bases not matched to a gene. This CDR3 is 16 amino acids long. CDR1 LGHDT and CDR2 YNNKEL come from the germline V gene (reference sequence). CDR3 coding DNA: TGTGCCAGCAGCCAAGTCGTGGGCTCTCCGGGGGGTGAGCAGTACTTC. Amino acids: CASSQVVGSPGGEQYF.

The chain joins TRBV30 to TRBJ2-5; TRBD2 might be the D (6 bases). V was clipped by 3 bases and J by 0 bases, with 11 bases between them. CDR1 and CDR2 (germline): GTSNPN, SVGIG (reference sequence). This CDR3 region has 14 residues. In DNA, the CDR3 is TGTGCCTGGAGAGGGTGGGGGGACCAAGAGACCCAGTACTTC. Translated: CAWRGWGDQETQYF.

The V and J genes are TRBV5-5 and TRBJ1-2, with 7 bases that match TRBD1. Trimming took 0 bases from V and 4 from J; bases not matched to a gene: 0. This CDR3 region has 13 residues. From germline, CDR1 is SGHKS and CDR2 YYEKEE (reference sequence). The CDR3 sequence is CASSLGTGYGYTF. The CDR3 DNA reads as TGTGCCAGCAGCTTGGGGACAGGCTATGGCTACACCTTC.

V gene TRBV29-1 combines with J gene TRBJ2-3; D is possibly TRBD2 (5 bases). The CDR3 has 14 amino acids. CDR1 is SQVTM and CDR2 is ANQGSEA in the germline V gene. Trimming took 7 bases from V and 3 from J, leaving 17 bases between them. The CDR3 region has the DNA TGCAGCGCTTTAGCCCTTGGAGGTACAGATACGCAGTATTTT. This codes for CSALALGGTDTQYF.

The V call is TRBV6-1, the J call TRBJ2-3; 10 bases align to TRBD1. V shed 4 bases, J shed 5 bases, and the junction held 12 bases outside the gene matches. The CDR3 sequence is 17 residues long. The germline V gene encodes CDR1 MNHNS and CDR2 SASEGT. The CDR3 nucleotides are TGTGCCAGCAGTGCCCTGGGACAGGGGTTAAGAGGAGATACGCAGTATTTT. The encoded protein is CASSALGQGLRGDTQYF.

This sequence joins TRBV30 and TRBJ1-3; unclear D gene. Trimming removed 7 bases from V and 1 base from J, with 8 bases in between. CDR3 size: 12 residues. CDR1 is GTSNPN and CDR2 is SVGIG in the germline V gene (reference sequence). CDR3 coding DNA: TGTGCCTTGCGTCCTTCTGGAAACACCATATATTTT. It yields the protein CALRPSGNTIYF. Based on the CDR3 plus reference TRBV30 and TRBJ1-3, the full variable domain is SQTIHQWPATLVQPVGSPLSLECTVEGTSNPNLYWYRQAAGRGLQLLFYSVGIGQISSEVPQNLSASRPQDRQFILSSKKLLLSDSGFYLCALRPSGNTIYFGEGSWLTVV.